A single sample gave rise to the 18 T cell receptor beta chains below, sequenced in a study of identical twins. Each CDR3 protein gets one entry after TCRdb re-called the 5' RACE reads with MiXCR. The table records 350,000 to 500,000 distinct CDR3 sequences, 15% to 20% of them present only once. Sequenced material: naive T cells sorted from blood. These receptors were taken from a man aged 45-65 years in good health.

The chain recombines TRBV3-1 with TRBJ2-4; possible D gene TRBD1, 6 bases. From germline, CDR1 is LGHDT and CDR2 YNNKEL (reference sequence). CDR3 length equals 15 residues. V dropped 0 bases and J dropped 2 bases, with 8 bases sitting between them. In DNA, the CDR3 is TGTGCCAGCAGCCAAGAGGGACATACCAAAAACATTCAGTACTTC. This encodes CASSQEGHTKNIQYF.

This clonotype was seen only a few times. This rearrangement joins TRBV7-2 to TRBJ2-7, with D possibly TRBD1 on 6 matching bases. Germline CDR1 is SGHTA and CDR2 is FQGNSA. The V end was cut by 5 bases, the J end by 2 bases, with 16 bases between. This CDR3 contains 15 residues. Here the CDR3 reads CASSTMTGLPYEQYF. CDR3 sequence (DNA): TGTGCCAGCAGCACCATGACAGGCCTGCCCTACGAGCAGTACTTC.

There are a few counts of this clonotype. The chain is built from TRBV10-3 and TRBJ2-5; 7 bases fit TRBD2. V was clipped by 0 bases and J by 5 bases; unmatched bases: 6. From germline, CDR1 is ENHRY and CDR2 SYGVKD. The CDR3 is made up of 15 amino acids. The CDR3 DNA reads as TGTGCCATCAGTGAGTCTCCGGGAGGCAAGGAGACCCAGTACTTC. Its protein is CAISESPGGKETQYF.

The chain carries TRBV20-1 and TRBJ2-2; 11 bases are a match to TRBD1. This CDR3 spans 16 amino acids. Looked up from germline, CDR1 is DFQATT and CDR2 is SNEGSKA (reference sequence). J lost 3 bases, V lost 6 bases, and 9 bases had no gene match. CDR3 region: CSAGDRGYMDTGELFF. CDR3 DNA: TGCAGTGCCGGGGACAGGGGGTATATGGACACCGGGGAGCTGTTTTTT.

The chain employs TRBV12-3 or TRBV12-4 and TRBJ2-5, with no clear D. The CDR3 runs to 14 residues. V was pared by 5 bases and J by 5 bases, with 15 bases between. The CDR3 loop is CASSEGPVGETQYF. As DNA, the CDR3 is TGTGCCAGCAGTGAAGGACCCGTAGGGGAGACCCAGTACTTC.

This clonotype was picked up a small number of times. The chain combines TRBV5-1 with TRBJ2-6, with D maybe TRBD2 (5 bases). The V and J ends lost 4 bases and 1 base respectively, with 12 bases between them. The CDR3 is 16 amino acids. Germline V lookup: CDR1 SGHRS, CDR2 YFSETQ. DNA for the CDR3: TGCGCCAGCAGCGTAGCGCCGGGGTCTGGGGCCAACGTCCTGACTTTC. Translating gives CASSVAPGSGANVLTF.

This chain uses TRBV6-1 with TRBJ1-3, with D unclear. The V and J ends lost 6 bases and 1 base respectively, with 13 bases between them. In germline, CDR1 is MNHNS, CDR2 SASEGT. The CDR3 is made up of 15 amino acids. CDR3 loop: CASSPEWRSGNTIYF. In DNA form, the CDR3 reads TGTGCCAGCAGCCCTGAATGGAGGTCTGGAAACACCATATATTTT.

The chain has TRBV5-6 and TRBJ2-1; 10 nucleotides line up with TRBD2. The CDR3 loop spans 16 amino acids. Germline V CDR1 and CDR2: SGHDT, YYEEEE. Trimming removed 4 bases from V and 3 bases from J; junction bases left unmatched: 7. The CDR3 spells CASSQTLAGGYNEQFF. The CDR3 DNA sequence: TGTGCCAGCAGCCAAACCTTAGCGGGGGGCTACAATGAGCAGTTCTTC.

The CDR3 is CASSQDSSGTQYF. The DNA for the CDR3 is TGTGCCAGCAGTCAGGACTCCAGTGGGACGCAGTATTTT. The chain recombines TRBV7-9 with TRBJ2-3, with a weak D call TRBD2 (5 bases). The V gene lost 6 bases and the J gene lost 9 bases, with 16 bases spanning the gap. CDR1 is SEHNR and CDR2 is FQNEAQ in the germline V gene (reference sequence). The CDR3 contains 13 residues.

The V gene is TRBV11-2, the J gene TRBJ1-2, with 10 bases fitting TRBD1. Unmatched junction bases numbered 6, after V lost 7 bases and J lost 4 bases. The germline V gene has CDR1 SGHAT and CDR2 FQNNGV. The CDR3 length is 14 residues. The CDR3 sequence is CASTVGQGSYGYTF. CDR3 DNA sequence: TGTGCCAGCACCGTGGGACAGGGGTCCTATGGCTACACCTTC.

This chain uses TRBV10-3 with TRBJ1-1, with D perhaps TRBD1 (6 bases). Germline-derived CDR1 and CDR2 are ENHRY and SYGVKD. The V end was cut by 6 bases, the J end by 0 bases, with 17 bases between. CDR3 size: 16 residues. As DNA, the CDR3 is TGTGCCATCAGGGGAGGAGCCGGGACAATGAACACTGAAGCTTTCTTT. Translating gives CAIRGGAGTMNTEAFF.

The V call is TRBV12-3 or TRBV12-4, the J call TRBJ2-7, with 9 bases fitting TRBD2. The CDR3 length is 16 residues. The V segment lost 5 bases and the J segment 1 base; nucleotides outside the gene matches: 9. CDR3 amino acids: CASSPWGLAGSYEQYF. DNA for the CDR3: TGTGCCAGCAGTCCCTGGGGGCTAGCGGGATCCTACGAGCAGTACTTC.

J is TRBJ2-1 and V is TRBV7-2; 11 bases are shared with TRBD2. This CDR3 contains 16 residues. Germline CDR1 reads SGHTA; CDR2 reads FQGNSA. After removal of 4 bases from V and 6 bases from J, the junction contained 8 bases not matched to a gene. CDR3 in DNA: TGTGCCAGCAGCTCCACGGGACTAGCGGTGGCCAATGAGCAGTTCTTC. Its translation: CASSSTGLAVANEQFF.

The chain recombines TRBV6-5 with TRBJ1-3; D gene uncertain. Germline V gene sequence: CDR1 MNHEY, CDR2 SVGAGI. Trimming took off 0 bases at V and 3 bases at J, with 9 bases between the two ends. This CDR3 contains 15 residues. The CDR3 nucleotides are TGTGCCAGCAGTTACTCGCGGGGAGATGGAAACACCATATATTTT. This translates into CASSYSRGDGNTIYF.

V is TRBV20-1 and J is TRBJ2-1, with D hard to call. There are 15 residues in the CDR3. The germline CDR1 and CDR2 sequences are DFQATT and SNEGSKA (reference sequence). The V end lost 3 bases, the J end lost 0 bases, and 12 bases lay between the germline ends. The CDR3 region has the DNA TGCAGTGCTAGCCGACCGGGCAGCTCCTACAATGAGCAGTTCTTC. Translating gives CSASRPGSSYNEQFF.

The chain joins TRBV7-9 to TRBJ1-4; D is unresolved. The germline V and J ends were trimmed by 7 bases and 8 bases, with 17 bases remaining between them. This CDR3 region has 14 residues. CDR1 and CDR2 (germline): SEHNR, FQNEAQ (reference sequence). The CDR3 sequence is CASIDADGPEKLFF. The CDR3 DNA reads TGTGCCAGCATCGATGCGGACGGTCCAGAAAAACTGTTTTTT.

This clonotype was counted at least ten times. The CDR3 here is CASSPGTSGIYEQYF. In nucleotides, the CDR3 is TGCGCCAGCAGCCCCGGGACTAGCGGAATCTACGAGCAGTACTTC. The gene calls are TRBV5-1 and TRBJ2-7, with 11 bases matching TRBD2. The length of the CDR3 is 15 residues. The ends lost 4 bases at V and 3 bases at J; junction bases unmatched: 6. Germline assignment: CDR1 SGHRS and CDR2 YFSETQ.

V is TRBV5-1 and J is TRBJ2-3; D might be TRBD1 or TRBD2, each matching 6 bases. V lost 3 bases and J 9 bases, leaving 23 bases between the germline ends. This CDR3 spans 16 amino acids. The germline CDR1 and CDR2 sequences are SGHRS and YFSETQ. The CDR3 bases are TGCGCCAGCAGCTACCGGGACGGTGGAGGGGGAGAAACGCAGTATTTT. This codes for CASSYRDGGGGETQYF.